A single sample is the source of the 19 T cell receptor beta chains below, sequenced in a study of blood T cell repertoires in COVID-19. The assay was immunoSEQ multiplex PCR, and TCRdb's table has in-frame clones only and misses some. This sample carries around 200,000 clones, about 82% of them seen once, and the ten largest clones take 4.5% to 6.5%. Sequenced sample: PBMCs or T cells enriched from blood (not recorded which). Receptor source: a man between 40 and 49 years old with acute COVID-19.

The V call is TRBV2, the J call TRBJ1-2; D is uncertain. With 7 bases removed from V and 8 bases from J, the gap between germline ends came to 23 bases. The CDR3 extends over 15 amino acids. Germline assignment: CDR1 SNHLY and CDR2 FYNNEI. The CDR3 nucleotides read TGTGCCAGCACAGCAAGTGATAGGGCTACGGGAGGCTACACCTTC. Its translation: CASTASDRATGGYTF.

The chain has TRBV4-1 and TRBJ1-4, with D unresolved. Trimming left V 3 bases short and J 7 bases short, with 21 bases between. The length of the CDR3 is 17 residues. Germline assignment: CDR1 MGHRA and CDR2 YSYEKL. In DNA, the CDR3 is TGCGCCAGCAGCCACTATATCTATTCGGTGTCAAGTGAAAAACTGTTTTTT. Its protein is CASSHYIYSVSSEKLFF.

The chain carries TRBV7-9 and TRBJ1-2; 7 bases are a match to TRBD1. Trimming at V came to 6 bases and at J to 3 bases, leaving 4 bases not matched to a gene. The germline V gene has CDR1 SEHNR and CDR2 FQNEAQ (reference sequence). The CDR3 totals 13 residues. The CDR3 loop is CASRMGTDYGYTF. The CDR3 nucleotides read TGTGCCAGCAGAATGGGGACAGACTATGGCTACACCTTC.

The CDR3 loop is CASSQERTYEQYF. CDR3 coding DNA: TGCGCCAGCAGCCAGGAGAGGACCTACGAGCAGTACTTC. The rearrangement links TRBV4-1 to TRBJ2-7; D not resolved. CDR3 length equals 13 residues. Per germline, CDR1 MGHRA and CDR2 YSYEKL. Trimming cost V 3 bases and J 2 bases, with 8 bases left between them.

The CDR3 region is CASSFGGGNSPLHF. CDR3 DNA sequence: TGTGCCAGCAGTTTCGGGGGAGGGAATTCACCCCTCCACTTT. V and J are TRBV28 and TRBJ1-6, with D possibly TRBD1 on 5 matching bases. V gave up 3 bases and J gave up 7 bases, with 10 bases separating them. From germline, CDR1 is MDHEN and CDR2 SYDVKM. The CDR3 is 14 amino acids.

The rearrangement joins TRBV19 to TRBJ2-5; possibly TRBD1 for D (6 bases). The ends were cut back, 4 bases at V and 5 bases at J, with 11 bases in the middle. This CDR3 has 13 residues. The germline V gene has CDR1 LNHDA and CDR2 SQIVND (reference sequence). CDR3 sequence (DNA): TGTGCCAGTAGTACGGGACAATTGGAGACCCAGTACTTC. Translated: CASSTGQLETQYF. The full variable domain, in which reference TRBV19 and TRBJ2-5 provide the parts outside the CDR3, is DGGITQSPKYLFRKEGQNVTLSCEQNLNHDAMYWYRQDPGQGLRLIYYSQIVNDFQKGDIAEGYSVSREKKESFPLTVTSAQKNPTAFYLCASSTGQLETQYFGPGTRLLVL.

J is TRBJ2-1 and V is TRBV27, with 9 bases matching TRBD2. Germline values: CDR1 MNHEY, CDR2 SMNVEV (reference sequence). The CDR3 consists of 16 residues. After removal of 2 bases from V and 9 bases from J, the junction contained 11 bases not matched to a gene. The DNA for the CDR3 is TGTGCCAGCAGTTTAGTGGGGGGACTAGCCCCCCCTGAGCAGTTCTTC. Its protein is CASSLVGGLAPPEQFF.

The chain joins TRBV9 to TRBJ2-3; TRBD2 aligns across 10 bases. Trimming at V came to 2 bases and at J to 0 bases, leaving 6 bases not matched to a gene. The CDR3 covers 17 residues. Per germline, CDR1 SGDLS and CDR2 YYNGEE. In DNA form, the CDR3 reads TGTGCCAGCAGCGTTATGAGCGGGAGGGCTAGCACAGATACGCAGTATTTT. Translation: CASSVMSGRASTDTQYF.

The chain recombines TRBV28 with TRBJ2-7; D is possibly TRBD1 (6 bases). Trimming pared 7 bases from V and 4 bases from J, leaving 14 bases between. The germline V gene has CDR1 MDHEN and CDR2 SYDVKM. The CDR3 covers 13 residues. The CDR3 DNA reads TGTGCCAGCAACAGGGCCTCACCTTACGAGCAGTACTTC. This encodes CASNRASPYEQYF.

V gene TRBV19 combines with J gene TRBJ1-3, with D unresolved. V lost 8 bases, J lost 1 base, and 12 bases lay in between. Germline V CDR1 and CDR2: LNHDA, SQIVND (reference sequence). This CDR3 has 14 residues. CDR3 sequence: CASSLRESGNTIYF. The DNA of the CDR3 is TGTGCCAGTTCCCTCCGGGAATCTGGAAACACCATATATTTT.

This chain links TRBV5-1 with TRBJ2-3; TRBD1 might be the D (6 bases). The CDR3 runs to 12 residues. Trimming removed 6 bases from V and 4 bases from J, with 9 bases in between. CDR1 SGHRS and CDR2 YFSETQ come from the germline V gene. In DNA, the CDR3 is TGCGCCAGCACAGGGGCATCAGATACGCAGTATTTT. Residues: CASTGASDTQYF.

CDR3 in amino acids: CASRQPGGTGELFF. The CDR3, as DNA: TGCGCCAGCAGACAACCCGGGGGCACCGGGGAGCTGTTTTTT. J is TRBJ2-2 and V is TRBV4-3; tentatively, D is TRBD2 (6 bases). The germline CDR1 and CDR2 sequences are LGHNA and YSLEER. The V end lost 6 bases, the J end lost 4 bases, and 12 bases lay between the germline ends. The length of the CDR3 is 14 residues.

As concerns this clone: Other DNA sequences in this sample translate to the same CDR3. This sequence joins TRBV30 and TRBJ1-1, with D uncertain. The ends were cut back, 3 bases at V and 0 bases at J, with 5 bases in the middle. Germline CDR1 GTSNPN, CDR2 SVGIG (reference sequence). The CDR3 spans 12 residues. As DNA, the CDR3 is TGTGCCTGGAGCCGTTTGAACACTGAAGCTTTCTTT. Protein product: CAWSRLNTEAFF.

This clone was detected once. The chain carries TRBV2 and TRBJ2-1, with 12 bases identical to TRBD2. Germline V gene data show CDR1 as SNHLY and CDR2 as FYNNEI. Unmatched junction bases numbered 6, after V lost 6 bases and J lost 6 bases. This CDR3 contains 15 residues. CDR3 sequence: CASSPTSGGPNEQFF. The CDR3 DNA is TGTGCCAGCAGCCCAACTAGCGGGGGGCCCAATGAGCAGTTCTTC.

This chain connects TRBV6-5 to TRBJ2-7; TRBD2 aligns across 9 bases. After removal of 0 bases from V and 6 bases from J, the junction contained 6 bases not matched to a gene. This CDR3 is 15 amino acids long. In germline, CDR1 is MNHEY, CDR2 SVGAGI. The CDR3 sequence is CASSYSGLATSEQYF. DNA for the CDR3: TGTGCCAGCAGTTACTCAGGACTAGCGACATCCGAGCAGTACTTC.

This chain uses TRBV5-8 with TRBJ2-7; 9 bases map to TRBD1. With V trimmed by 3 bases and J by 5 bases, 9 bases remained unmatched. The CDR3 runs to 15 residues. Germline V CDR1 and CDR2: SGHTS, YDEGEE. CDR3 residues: CASSSDDRGGNEQYF. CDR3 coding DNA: TGTGCCAGCAGCTCAGATGACAGGGGGGGCAACGAGCAGTACTTC.

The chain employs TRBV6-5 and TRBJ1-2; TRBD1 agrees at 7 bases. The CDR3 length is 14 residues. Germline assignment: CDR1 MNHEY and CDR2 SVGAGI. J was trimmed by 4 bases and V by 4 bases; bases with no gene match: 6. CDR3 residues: CASSSFQGGYGYTF. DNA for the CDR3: TGTGCCAGCAGTTCCTTTCAGGGGGGCTATGGCTACACCTTC.

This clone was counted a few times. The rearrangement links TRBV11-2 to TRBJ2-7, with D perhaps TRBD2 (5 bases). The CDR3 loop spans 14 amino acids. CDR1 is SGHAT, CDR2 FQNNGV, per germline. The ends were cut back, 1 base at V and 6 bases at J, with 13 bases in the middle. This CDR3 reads CASSLVGIGSEQYF. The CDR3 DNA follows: TGTGCCAGCAGCTTAGTCGGGATCGGATCCGAGCAGTACTTC.

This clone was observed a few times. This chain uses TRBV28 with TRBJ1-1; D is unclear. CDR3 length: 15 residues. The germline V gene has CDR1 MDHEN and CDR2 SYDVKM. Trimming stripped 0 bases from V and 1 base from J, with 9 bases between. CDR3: CASSLWSVENTEAFF. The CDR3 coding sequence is TGTGCCAGCAGTTTATGGTCCGTAGAGAACACTGAAGCTTTCTTT.